What follows are 13 T cell receptor beta chains derived from one specimen sequenced in a study of cytomegalovirus exposure and HLA in healthy donors. 13 Jbeta primers and 60 Vbeta primers were used for the PCR. TCRdb's copy holds only in-frame clones and misses some; the assay was immunoSEQ multiplex PCR. The repertoire consists of some 190,000 clones, with about four fifths occurring once and the leading ten covering more than 1.5%. The sequenced sample consisted of PBMCs. The receptors were sampled from a man between 35 and 55 years old in good health and CMV-seronegative.

The chain couples TRBV2 to TRBJ2-1; possible D gene TRBD2, 6 bases. CDR1 is SNHLY and CDR2 is FYNNEI in the germline V gene. V was pared by 9 bases and J by 5 bases, with 14 bases between. The CDR3 totals 13 residues. This CDR3 is CARSSGRHNEQFF. The CDR3 DNA reads TGTGCCAGAAGTAGCGGAAGGCACAATGAGCAGTTCTTC.

V and J are TRBV6-4 and TRBJ1-2; the D gene is possibly TRBD1 (5 bases). The V end was cut by 1 base, the J end by 6 bases, with 39 bases between. This CDR3 has 23 residues. Germline lookup yields CDR1 MRHNA and CDR2 SNTAGT. This CDR3 reads CASSDFPGLLQPLHPRGNHGYTF. Written as DNA, the CDR3 is TGTGCCAGCAGTGACTTCCCGGGACTACTCCAACCCCTCCATCCTCGAGGCAATCATGGCTACACCTTC.

The chain links TRBV28 to TRBJ2-7; a weak D match, TRBD1 (5 bases). Germline V gives CDR1 MDHEN, CDR2 SYDVKM. Between the trimmed V and J ends, which lost 6 bases and 4 bases, there was a span of 10 bases. The CDR3 has 12 amino acids. The CDR3 DNA is TGTGCCAGCAGACTCCAGGGATACGAGCAGTACTTC. This gives the protein CASRLQGYEQYF.

This chain links TRBV10-1 with TRBJ1-3; D remains unclear. Germline values: CDR1 WNHNN, CDR2 SYGVQD (reference sequence). The V and J ends lost 9 bases and 4 bases respectively, with 7 bases between them. The CDR3 covers 11 residues. The CDR3 protein is CARAGGNTIYF. The DNA for the CDR3 is TGCGCCAGAGCGGGGGGAAACACCATATATTTT.

This sequence joins TRBV7-9 and TRBJ2-2; D might be TRBD1 (5 bases). V was shortened by 2 bases and J by 7 bases, with 17 bases between the two germline ends. The CDR3 extends over 16 amino acids. The V gene's germline CDR1 is SEHNR and CDR2 FQNEAQ (reference sequence). CDR3 region: CASSLWSGIQDGELFF. In DNA, the CDR3 is TGTGCCAGCAGCTTATGGTCTGGGATACAGGACGGGGAGCTGTTTTTT.

This chain uses TRBV28 with TRBJ1-5; no definite D call. With 8 bases removed from V and 0 bases from J, the gap between germline ends came to 14 bases. Germline CDR1 and CDR2: MDHEN and SYDVKM. The CDR3 runs 15 residues. The CDR3 is CASLGRPYSNQPQHF. The CDR3 DNA sequence: TGTGCCAGCCTCGGGAGGCCGTATAGCAATCAGCCCCAGCATTTT.

The chain employs TRBV19 and TRBJ2-2; maybe TRBD2 (7 bases). Trimming shortened V by 10 bases and J by 0 bases, and 15 bases separated the two germline ends. The V gene's germline CDR1 is LNHDA and CDR2 SQIVND (reference sequence). This CDR3 has 15 residues. DNA for the CDR3: TGTGCCACCAGAGAGGGGGGGACGAACACCGGGGAGCTGTTTTTT. Translation: CATREGGTNTGELFF.

The rearrangement links TRBV28 to TRBJ2-7; 9 bases agree with TRBD2. The J segment lost 6 bases and the V segment lost 4 bases, leaving 10 bases of the junction unmatched. Germline values: CDR1 MDHEN, CDR2 SYDVKM. CDR3 length equals 15 residues. CDR3 nucleotide sequence: TGTGCCAGCAGTTCCGCTACAGCGGGAGGCGGCGAGCAGTACTTC. Its translation: CASSSATAGGGEQYF. The complete variable domain, with remaining parts taken from reference TRBV28 and TRBJ2-7, reads DVKVTQSSRYLVKRTGEKVFLECVQDMDHENMFWYRQDPGLGLRLIYFSYDVKMKEKGDIPEGYSVSREKKERFSLILESASTNQTSMYLCASSSATAGGGEQYFGPGTRLTVT.

The V and J genes are TRBV14 and TRBJ2-7; D remains ambiguous. The germline CDR1 and CDR2 sequences are SGHDN and FVKESK. This CDR3 region has 12 residues. V lost 4 bases, J lost 2 bases, and 6 bases lay in between. CDR3 in DNA: TGTGCCAGCAGCCCGAGGCCCTACGAGCAGTACTTC. Protein: CASSPRPYEQYF.

The chain combines TRBV7-9 with TRBJ2-6; 7 positions agree with TRBD1. V was clipped by 0 bases and J by 2 bases; unmatched bases: 1. This CDR3 has 16 amino acids. In germline, CDR1 is SEHNR, CDR2 FQNEAQ (reference sequence). The CDR3 coding sequence is TGTGCCAGCAGCTTAGCCGGGACAGCTGGGGCCAACGTCCTGACTTTC. Its protein product is CASSLAGTAGANVLTF.

The chain joins TRBV9 to TRBJ2-3; D possibly corresponds to TRBD2 (5 bases). The CDR3 runs 14 residues. Trimming removed 0 bases from V and 3 bases from J, with 8 bases in between. Germline CDR1 reads SGDLS; CDR2 reads YYNGEE. The CDR3 bases are TGTGCCAGCAGCGTAGGTCCGGGGACAGATACGCAGTATTTT. Its translation is CASSVGPGTDTQYF.

V usage is TRBV6-5 and J usage is TRBJ1-1; no definite D call. Trimming removed 1 base from V and 9 bases from J, with 21 bases in between. This CDR3 has 16 amino acids. Per the germline V gene, CDR1 is MNHEY and CDR2 is SVGAGI. The CDR3 sequence: CASSYFLPLEGGKAFF. Written as DNA, the CDR3 is TGTGCCAGCAGTTACTTTCTTCCTCTGGAAGGAGGCAAAGCTTTCTTT.

This chain links TRBV4-2 with TRBJ2-7; the match to TRBD2 covers 9 bases. The CDR3 contains 15 residues. V shed 0 bases and J 6 bases; nucleotides not matched to a gene: 6. The germline gives CDR1 LGHNA, CDR2 YNFKEQ. CDR3: CASSQDPAGGPEQYF. As DNA, the CDR3 is TGTGCCAGCAGCCAAGATCCAGCGGGAGGTCCCGAGCAGTACTTC.